These 21 T cell receptor beta chains originate from one sample sequenced in a study of blood T cell repertoires in COVID-19. Using immunoSEQ multiplex PCR, the repertoire was profiled, and TCRdb retains in-frame clones only, with some absent. In the table there are approximately 350,000 clones, around 87% of which are singletons. The sequenced material came from peripheral blood. Source of these receptors: a woman aged 50 to 60 with COVID-19, enrolled during active disease.

The CDR3 loop reads CASSLGRVRTQEDYEQYF. CDR3 sequence (DNA): TGCGCCAGCAGCTTGGGCAGGGTCCGGACCCAAGAGGACTACGAGCAGTACTTC. This sequence joins TRBV5-1 and TRBJ2-7, with D possibly being TRBD1 (5 bases). CDR3 length equals 18 residues. Deletions cut 0 bases from V and 3 bases from J, with 22 bases between. Germline V gene data show CDR1 as SGHRS and CDR2 as YFSETQ.

CDR3 nucleotides: TGTGCCAGTAGTATAGCAGGGACAGCCTATGGCTACACCTTC. Translation gives CASSIAGTAYGYTF. The rearrangement uses TRBV19 and TRBJ1-2, with 7 bases that match TRBD1. This CDR3 is 14 amino acids long. J was trimmed by 4 bases and V by 1 base; bases with no gene match: 3. The germline V gene has CDR1 LNHDA and CDR2 SQIVND (reference sequence). The full variable domain, its missing parts supplied by reference TRBV19 and TRBJ1-2, is DGGITQSPKYLFRKEGQNVTLSCEQNLNHDAMYWYRQDPGQGLRLIYYSQIVNDFQKGDIAEGYSVSREKKESFPLTVTSAQKNPTAFYLCASSIAGTAYGYTFGSGTRLTVV.

The rearrangement uses TRBV7-8 and TRBJ1-2; a possible D gene is TRBD1 (5 bases). CDR1 and CDR2 (germline): SGHVS, FQNEAQ. CDR3 size: 11 residues. V was cut by 6 bases and J by 4 bases, with 6 bases left in between. The CDR3 region has the DNA TGTGCCAGCAGTACAGGCTATGGCTACACCTTC. Its translation: CASSTGYGYTF.

This sequence joins TRBV6-1 and TRBJ2-7; TRBD1 might be the D (5 bases). Germline assignment: CDR1 MNHNS and CDR2 SASEGT. The CDR3 has 17 residues. V was trimmed by 2 bases and J by 2 bases, leaving 19 bases between them. CDR3 region: CASSEFKGSERAYEQYF. The CDR3 DNA is TGTGCCAGCAGTGAATTTAAGGGGTCGGAGAGAGCCTACGAGCAGTACTTC.

The chain is built from TRBV18 and TRBJ1-2; D is perhaps TRBD1 (6 bases). Deletions cut 2 bases from V and 4 bases from J, with 11 bases between. This CDR3 is built from 14 residues. Germline V gives CDR1 KGHSH, CDR2 LQKENI. The CDR3 reads CASSPADRSYGYTF. The CDR3, as DNA: TGTGCCAGCTCACCAGCCGACAGGTCCTATGGCTACACCTTC.

This sequence joins TRBV6-6 and TRBJ2-7, with D uncertain. The germline V and J ends were trimmed by 2 bases and 1 base, with 6 bases remaining between them. This CDR3 is 13 amino acids long. In germline, CDR1 is MNHNY, CDR2 SVGAGI (reference sequence). The CDR3 sequence: CASSYGQSYEQYF. The CDR3 DNA sequence: TGTGCCAGCAGTTACGGCCAATCCTACGAGCAGTACTTC.

The chain uses TRBV29-1 and TRBJ1-3; no reliable D call. The CDR3 has 11 residues. The V end was cut by 4 bases, the J end by 6 bases, with 7 bases between. Germline V gene data show CDR1 as SQVTM and CDR2 as ANQGSEA. This CDR3 reads CSVGTANTIYF. CDR3 nucleotides: TGCAGCGTTGGGACTGCAAACACCATATATTTT. The full variable domain, in which reference TRBV29-1 and TRBJ1-3 provide the parts outside the CDR3, is SAVISQKPSRDICQRGTSLTIQCQVDSQVTMMFWYRQQPGQSLTLIATANQGSEATYESGFVIDKFPISRPNLTFSTLTVSNMSPEDSSIYLCSVGTANTIYFGEGSWLTVV.

CDR3 in DNA: TGTGCCAGCAGCGTAGTGGGACTAGCGGTCTACAATGAGCAGTTCTTC. It codes for CASSVVGLAVYNEQFF. The chain has TRBV9 and TRBJ2-1, with TRBD2 identical over 11 bases. This CDR3 comprises 16 residues. The V gene's germline CDR1 is SGDLS and CDR2 YYNGEE. Trimming removed 0 bases from V and 3 bases from J; junction bases left unmatched: 2.

This chain joins TRBV7-9 and TRBJ1-1, with no clear D. The ends were cut back, 0 bases at V and 1 base at J, with 9 bases in the middle. Germline CDR1 SEHNR, CDR2 FQNEAQ (reference sequence). The CDR3 runs to 15 residues. CDR3 amino acids: CASSLAGGRNTEAFF. CDR3 coding DNA: TGTGCCAGCAGCTTAGCAGGCGGCAGGAACACTGAAGCTTTCTTT.

The DNA for the CDR3 is TGTGCCAGCAGCTTCTACGCCTCCAGGGAAAAGGCGGGGGCCAACGTCCTGACTTTC. Translated, it gives CASSFYASREKAGANVLTF. The gene calls are TRBV7-9 and TRBJ2-6, with D perhaps TRBD1 (5 bases). The CDR3 has 19 residues. Trimming took 3 bases from V and 4 from J, leaving 22 bases between them. Germline CDR1 reads SEHNR; CDR2 reads FQNEAQ (reference sequence). Full variable domain (missing parts from reference TRBV7-9 and TRBJ2-6): DTGVSQNPRHKITKRGQNVTFRCDPISEHNRLYWYRQTLGQGPEFLTYFQNEAQLEKSRLLSDRFSAERPKGSFSTLEIQRTEQGDSAMYLCASSFYASREKAGANVLTFGAGSRLTVL.

The CDR3 region is CASSQSLRTGGALANYGYTF. For the CDR3, the DNA is TGTGCCAGCAGCCAATCCCTCCGGACAGGGGGAGCGTTAGCTAACTATGGCTACACCTTC. The chain employs TRBV16 and TRBJ1-2; TRBD1 matches at 10 bases. There are 20 residues in the CDR3. Germline V CDR1 and CDR2: KGHSY, FQNENV. V lost 0 bases to trimming and J lost 0 bases; unmatched junction nucleotides: 13.

This chain uses TRBV18 with TRBJ2-1; TRBD2 matches at 11 bases. Per the germline V gene, CDR1 is KGHSH and CDR2 is LQKENI. Germline trimming cut 6 bases from V and 3 bases from J; bases unmatched to any gene: 7. This CDR3 is 16 amino acids long. The CDR3 is CASSPGTSGYYNEQFF. CDR3 DNA sequence: TGTGCCAGCTCTCCGGGGACTAGCGGTTACTACAATGAGCAGTTCTTC.

V usage is TRBV7-3 and J usage is TRBJ2-1; 9 nucleotides align to TRBD2. The CDR3 runs 12 residues. The junction had 5 bases not matched to a gene; V was cut back by 4 bases and J by 13 bases. The germline V gene has CDR1 SGHTA and CDR2 FQGTGA. The CDR3 is CASSSQAGGQFF. CDR3 DNA sequence: TGTGCCAGCAGCTCGCAAGCGGGAGGACAGTTCTTC. Based on the CDR3 plus reference TRBV7-3 and TRBJ2-1, the full variable domain is GAGVSQTPSNKVTEKGKYVELRCDPISGHTALYWYRQSLGQGPEFLIYFQGTGAADDSGLPNDRFFAVRPEGSVSTLKIQRTERGDSAVYLCASSSQAGGQFFGPGTRLTVL.

The J gene is TRBJ2-2, the V gene TRBV7-3, with D perhaps matching TRBD2 (5 bases). The germline CDR1 and CDR2 sequences are SGHTA and FQGTGA. V was pared by 3 bases and J by 3 bases, with 20 bases between. The CDR3 has 18 amino acids. The CDR3 protein is CASSFTIDGGSDTGELFF. The CDR3 bases are TGTGCCAGCAGCTTTACCATTGATGGTGGGAGCGACACCGGGGAGCTGTTTTTT.

The chain is built from TRBV2 and TRBJ2-3; 12 bases are a match to TRBD2. This CDR3 spans 15 amino acids. After removal of 3 bases from V and 5 bases from J, the junction contained 3 bases not matched to a gene. CDR1 and CDR2 (germline): SNHLY, FYNNEI. The chain's CDR3 is CASSDTGLAGDTQYF. The DNA for the CDR3 is TGTGCCAGCAGTGATACGGGACTAGCGGGAGATACGCAGTATTTT.

Only one count was recorded for this clone. The V gene is TRBV2, the J gene TRBJ1-2, with a weak D call TRBD1 (5 bases). The CDR3 has 14 residues. Germline CDR1 reads SNHLY; CDR2 reads FYNNEI. With 6 bases removed from V and 2 bases from J, the gap between germline ends came to 13 bases. CDR3 bases: TGTGCCAGCAGCGGGACTCACCTAAACTATGGCTACACCTTC. Translated, it gives CASSGTHLNYGYTF. Complete variable domain (other parts from reference TRBV2 and TRBJ1-2): EPEVTQTPSHQVTQMGQEVILRCVPISNHLYFYWYRQILGQKVEFLVSFYNNEISEKSEIFDDQFSVERPDGSNFTLKIRSTKLEDSAMYFCASSGTHLNYGYTFGSGTRLTVV.

The chain has TRBV24-1 and TRBJ2-1; D perhaps matches TRBD1 (7 bases). Per the germline V gene, CDR1 is KGHDR and CDR2 is SFDVKD. Trimming removed 4 bases at V and 7 bases at J, with 16 bases between. This CDR3 contains 15 residues. The CDR3 region is CATSEPTGRRNEQFF. CDR3 in DNA: TGTGCCACCAGTGAGCCGACAGGGAGGAGGAATGAGCAGTTCTTC.

The J gene is TRBJ1-5, the V gene TRBV19, with 8 positions matching TRBD1. Germline CDR1 reads LNHDA; CDR2 reads SQIVND (reference sequence). This CDR3 is 12 amino acids long. Unmatched junction bases numbered 6, after V lost 8 bases and J lost 9 bases. CDR3 in amino acids: CASGTGDLPQHF. DNA of the CDR3: TGTGCCAGTGGGACAGGCGATCTGCCCCAGCATTTT.

CDR3 amino acids: CASSLGQAGGTQGTEAFF. DNA for the CDR3: TGTGCCAGCAGCTTAGGGCAGGCAGGGGGGACCCAGGGCACTGAAGCTTTCTTT. The chain joins TRBV7-9 to TRBJ1-1, with 7 bases matching TRBD1. V shed 1 base, J shed 4 bases, and the junction held 15 bases outside the gene matches. CDR1 is SEHNR, CDR2 FQNEAQ, per germline (reference sequence). CDR3 length equals 18 residues. Full variable domain (outside the CDR3, taken from reference TRBV7-9 and TRBJ1-1): DTGVSQNPRHKITKRGQNVTFRCDPISEHNRLYWYRQTLGQGPEFLTYFQNEAQLEKSRLLSDRFSAERPKGSFSTLEIQRTEQGDSAMYLCASSLGQAGGTQGTEAFFGQGTRLTVV.

The chain couples TRBV19 to TRBJ2-7; D perhaps matches TRBD1 (5 bases). Germline V gives CDR1 LNHDA, CDR2 SQIVND (reference sequence). The CDR3 sequence is 13 residues long. V was clipped by 5 bases and J by 1 base, with 9 bases between them. The CDR3 DNA reads as TGTGCCAGTAGTTTACAGGTTTCCTACGAGCAGTACTTC. This sequence encodes CASSLQVSYEQYF.

The chain employs TRBV10-3 and TRBJ2-1; D might be TRBD2 (5 bases). The CDR3 consists of 14 residues. V lost 7 bases to trimming and J lost 0 bases, with 10 bases between them. Germline CDR1 and CDR2: ENHRY and SYGVKD. CDR3 sequence: CAIKRESSYNEQFF. CDR3 DNA: TGTGCCATCAAGAGGGAGAGCTCCTACAATGAGCAGTTCTTC.